This T cell receptor beta chain comes out of a study of cytomegalovirus exposure and HLA in healthy donors (dated by TCRdb to about 2017). Describing the broader study: An earlier analysis of 587 of the donors reported about 280 Gb of sequence data and 117 million unique TCR beta sequences obtained from roughly 170 million T cells. An early release covering roughly 580 HLA-typed donors comprised approximately 300 gigabases of sequencing data and approximately 85 million unique TCR sequences. Of the 398 genotyped donors, more than 75% were placed in the genetic ancestry cluster associated with self-reported Caucasian donors. The study aimed to test whether signatures of past pathogen exposure could be identified by cataloging public T cell receptors. The study used immunosequencing to profile the T cell repertoires of 666 subjects and linked those repertoires to cytomegalovirus serostatus. In addition to the first cohort of around 670 subjects, a separate validation cohort of some 120 different subjects was used. To predict cytomegalovirus infection status, the study combined high-throughput TCR immunosequencing, statistical association of individual TCRs with disease status, and machine learning. In a later analysis, previously published TCR beta repertoires from several hundred donors were re-analyzed and high-resolution HLA genotyping was added so that TCR occurrence patterns could be studied. In the later analysis, no new phenotypic data were used to find candidate immune exposures; instead, reliance was placed on TCR beta sequences and their occurrence across donors. An earlier analysis of 587 of the donors used high-throughput TCR beta sequencing to judge whether each TCR beta V gene segment behaved as functional or pseudogenic. Donor age, sex, ethnicity and CMV serostatus were collected together with the repertoire data. Genome-wide SNP genotypes for about three fifths of the roughly 670 donors were used in a later genetic analysis, which treated that subset as a discovery cohort. All discovery cohort repertoires had been generated using a single sequencing platform. HLA typing included class I and class II loci at four-digit resolution. The number of typed donors differed by locus: roughly 629-640 for A, B, C, DRB1 and DQB1; 500 to 550 for DQA1; 606 for DPA1; and approximately 450 for DPB1. Because of strong linkage in the cohort, roughly five DR-DQ haplotypes were treated as single units for association and clustering. On average, about 200,000 unique TCR beta nucleotide sequences were sequenced per donor among more than 350 genotyped donors of the cohort, with around 19% of those sequences being non-productive. Paper-wide results and their limitations: The presence/absence analyses assumed that sequencing depth was roughly uniform across donors, and that assumption may not be true. About 17 rarely observed V segments, including chromosome 9 orphons, were excluded from the earlier analysis of about 600 of the donors because counts were too low. A later analysis found that TCR association rates varied across HLA loci, with DRB1 alleles showing the most associated TCRs and HLA-C alleles the fewest. Three of the identified cytomegalovirus-associated TCR beta chains were confirmed in vitro to be specific for cytomegalovirus antigens. A cluster of highly shared sequence variants was judged likely to be a technical artifact of the sequencing pipeline. Because HLA typing was unavailable for some donors at each locus, only the typed subset was used in association tests. At a false discovery rate of 0.05, a later analysis linked 15,000 to 20,000 TCR beta sequences to specific HLA alleles. In an earlier analysis of some 640 of the donors, most TCR beta V segments were observed in productive rearrangements about 90% or about 30% of the time, broadly matching IMGT annotations. Cytomegalovirus status was reported to be diagnosed by the classifier with high specificity and sensitivity in both the original and validation cohorts. The authors suggested that the approach could potentially be extended to other disease states and immunological phenotypes. V-gene and J-gene trimming of TCR beta chains was associated with a missense DCLRE1C variant in a later genetic analysis, and the association was replicated in an independent cohort. In a later analysis, several top co-occurrence clusters were reported to appear linked to parvovirus B19, influenza, CMV and Epstein-Barr virus. In a later analysis, most CMV-associated TCR beta chains were found to appear HLA-restricted, with HLA associations seemingly driven largely by CMV exposure. According to a later genetic analysis, donors in an Asian-associated ancestry cluster had fewer N-insertions in productive TCRs than the roughly 670-donor mean. A further reported finding was that TCR beta sequences accurately predicted the HLA-A and HLA-B alleles for most subjects in the first cohort. This cohort had only TCR beta chains sequenced, and the lack of alpha or paired-chain data limited which features could be detected. The study gave a list of some 150 TCR beta chains associated with cytomegalovirus. Most TCR sequences were seen in very few donors, while some public TCRs were found in many individuals. The only immune exposure information available for the cohort was CMV serostatus. Linkage disequilibrium might explain the correlated functional status among segregating V segments, but an unknown experimental factor could not be ruled out. Strong co-occurrence of HLA alleles, especially DR and DQ, made assigning TCR associations to individual alleles difficult. In a later analysis, HLA-associated TCR beta chains showed more clonal expansion and lower generation probabilities than non-associated chains that were equally common.

Libraries came from the immunoSEQ multiplex PCR assay. The multiplex PCR relied on a mix of 60 forward primers for TCR Vbeta segments and 13 reverse primers for TCR Jbeta segments. The CDR3 region of rearranged TCR beta genes was amplified from genomic DNA with a multiplex PCR assay. The amplified TCR beta libraries were sequenced on the Illumina HiSeq System as 87-base-pair reads. Per the authors' processing: A later analysis tallied 75 million to 85 million unique TCR beta chains across the 700 or so repertoires, and some 10 million of those chains were shared by two or more donors. To remove PCR and sequencing errors, raw reads were error-corrected and collapsed into unique sequences using a nearest-neighbor algorithm that merged closely related sequences. V, D and J gene segments were assigned by aligning CDR3 sequences to IMGT reference sequences. For a sequence to be retained, a match of at least six nucleotides to both a V gene segment and a J gene segment was required. A rearrangement counted as productive if the CDR3 had no stop codons and remained in frame with V and J, and every other rearrangement counted as non-productive. Following IMGT convention, CDR3 was defined as the stretch from the second conserved V-encoded cysteine to the conserved J-encoded phenylalanine. The earlier analysis of about 610 of the donors excluded sequences that lacked an unambiguous match to a single V gene segment. In an earlier analysis of roughly 600 of the donors, a V segment was called functional when productive rearrangements were above 56.7%, and segregating when the standard deviation between donors exceeded 5%. To diagnose cytomegalovirus status from the catalog of TCR beta chain sequences, a statistical classification framework was built. A later analysis assigned V and J genes by comparing TCR nucleotide sequences with IMGT/GENE-DB human TR gene sequences. In a later analysis, CDR3 sequences and most-parsimonious VDJ recombination scenarios were assigned using the TCRdist pipeline. In a later analysis, every TCR beta chain was defined by the combination of its CDR3 amino acid sequence and its V-gene family, and reads without a unique V-gene family were dropped. A later analysis removed over 500 highly shared, low-generation-probability nucleotide sequences to deal with suspected cross-contamination and a sequencing artifact. A later analysis calculated a clonal expansion index for each public chain from normalized within-repertoire ranks of inferred template counts. In a later analysis, generation probabilities were computed with a VDJ recombination model fitted to out-of-frame rearrangements, and the resulting probabilities were checked against IGoR. A later analysis scored TCR-TCR, TCR-HLA and TCR-CMV co-occurrence with hypergeometric tests, applying a repertoire-size bias correction to TCR pairs. In a later analysis, false discovery rates were estimated by permuting HLA or CMV assignments 20 times. In a later analysis, co-occurring TCRs were grouped using DBSCAN, and TCRdist sequence similarity was added for clustering within HLA-allele-positive subsets. For co-occurrence clustering, repertoires with fewer than 30,000 or more than 120,000 public chains were excluded, along with a handful of repertoires with anomalous nucleotide sharing. The table was pulled from immuneACCESS by TCRdb, which kept in-frame rearrangements only. Such tables lose some clones; where checked, under half of the loss comes from unresolved V genes, and the rest has no known cause. V and J calls and clone size are copied from that table; D and trimming were computed from the DNA. In this sample the table shows approximately 170,000 clones, roughly 81% of which occur a single time. Together, the top ten hold roughly 2.5% of the sample.

For this clone: There is no known antigen for this receptor. Qualities for individual bases were not recorded, and no much larger clone is one base off.

In total, roughly 710 healthy bone marrow donors made up the cohort. At the time of sampling, all cohort members were nominally healthy, though unrecorded immune exposures were likely present. The donor was CMV seropositive and was included in the group of 250 to 300 seropositive cohort members. Each donor provided a peripheral blood sample, and peripheral blood mononuclear cells were used for TCR beta sequencing. The Qiagen DNeasy Blood Extraction Kit was used to extract genomic DNA from the blood cell samples. The sequenced sample consisted of PBMCs. The receptor was derived from a man aged 25 to 45 in good health and CMV-seropositive.

Here is the DNA: TGTGCCAGCAGTCCGATTCAGGGCCCTGAAGCTTTCTTT. Its coded protein is CASSPIQGPEAFF. This sequence uses TRBV6-5 and TRBJ1-1; TRBD1 could be the D gene, as 5 bases match. The germline V gene gives CDR1 as MNHEY and CDR2 as SVGAGI. The germline ends are 13 bases apart after V is trimmed by 5 bases and J by 6 bases. The CDR3 contains 13 residues, cysteine and phenylalanine counted. Here the CDR3 DNA is all that survives: 39 bases in frame from base 1.